The subject of this entry is one T cell receptor beta chain. Its antigen is not known. This CDR3 has 20 amino acids. The germline gives CDR1 LGHDT, CDR2 YNNKEL (reference sequence). J gave up 0 bases and V 0 bases, and 11 bases lay outside the gene matches. The repertoire was sequenced with immunoSEQ multiplex PCR; TCRdb's copy has only in-frame clones and lacks some. The data show around 120,000 clones, roughly 91% seen once. The source of the sample is a study of T cell responses to AZD1222 COVID-19 vaccine. Study results and limitations: Regions left unmutated in variants are reportedly the target of nearly half of spike-specific TCRs.

The chain couples TRBV3-1 (or the pseudogene TRBV3-2) to TRBJ1-4, with 9 bases fitting TRBD1. Sequenced material: peripheral blood, taken on day 0 of AZD1222 vaccination. The clonotype was recovered from an adult in good health. CDR3 bases: TGTGCCAGCAGCCAAGACTCCGGGACAGGGTATTTTGCAACTAATGAAAAACTGTTTTTT. It specifies CASSQDSGTGYFATNEKLFF.